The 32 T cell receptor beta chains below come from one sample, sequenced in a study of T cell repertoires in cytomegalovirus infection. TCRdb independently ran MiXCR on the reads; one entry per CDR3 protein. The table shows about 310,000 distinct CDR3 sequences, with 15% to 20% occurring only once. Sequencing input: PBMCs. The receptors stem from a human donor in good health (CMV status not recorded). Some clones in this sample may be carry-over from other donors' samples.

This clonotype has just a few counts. DNA of the CDR3: TGTGCCAGCAGACCAACGGGTGGGGGGGACACCGGGGAGCTGTTTTTT. This codes for CASRPTGGGDTGELFF. The rearrangement uses TRBV12-3 or TRBV12-4 and TRBJ2-2, with 7 bases matching TRBD2. With V trimmed by 6 bases and J by 3 bases, 10 bases remained unmatched. There are 16 residues in the CDR3.

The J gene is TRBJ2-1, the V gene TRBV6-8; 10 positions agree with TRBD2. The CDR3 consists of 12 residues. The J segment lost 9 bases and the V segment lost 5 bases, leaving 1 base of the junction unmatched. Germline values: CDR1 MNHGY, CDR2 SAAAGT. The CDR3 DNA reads TGTGCCAGCAGTCGGACTAGCGGTGAGCAGTTCTTC. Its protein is CASSRTSGEQFF.

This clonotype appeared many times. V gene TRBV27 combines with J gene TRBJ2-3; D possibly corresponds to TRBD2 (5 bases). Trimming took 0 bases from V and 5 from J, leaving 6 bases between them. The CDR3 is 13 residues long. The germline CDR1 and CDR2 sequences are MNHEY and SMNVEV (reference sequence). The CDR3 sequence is CASSLSRVDTQYF. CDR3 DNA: TGTGCCAGCAGTTTATCGAGGGTAGATACGCAGTATTTT.

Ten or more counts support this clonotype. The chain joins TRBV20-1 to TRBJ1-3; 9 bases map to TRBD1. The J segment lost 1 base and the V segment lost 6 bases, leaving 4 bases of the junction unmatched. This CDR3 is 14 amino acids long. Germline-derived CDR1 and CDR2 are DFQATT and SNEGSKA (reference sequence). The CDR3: CSAKDRGSGNTIYF. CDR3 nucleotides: TGCAGTGCGAAGGACAGGGGATCTGGAAACACCATATATTTT.

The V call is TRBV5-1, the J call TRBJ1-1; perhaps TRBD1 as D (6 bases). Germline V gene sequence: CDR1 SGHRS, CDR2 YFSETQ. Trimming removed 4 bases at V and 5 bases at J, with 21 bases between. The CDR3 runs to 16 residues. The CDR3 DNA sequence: TGCGCCAGCAGCGACAGCGTAGGACAGCGCGGGACTGAAGCTTTCTTT. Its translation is CASSDSVGQRGTEAFF.

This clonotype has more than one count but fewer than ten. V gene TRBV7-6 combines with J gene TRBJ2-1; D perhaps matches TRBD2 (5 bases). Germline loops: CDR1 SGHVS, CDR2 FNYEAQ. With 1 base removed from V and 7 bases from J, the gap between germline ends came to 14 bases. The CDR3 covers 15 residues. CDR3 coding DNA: TGTGCCAGCAGCTTAGGCCCCGCGGAGGTTAATGAGCAGTTCTTC. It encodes CASSLGPAEVNEQFF. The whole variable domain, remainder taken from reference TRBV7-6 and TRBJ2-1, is GAGVSQSPRYKVTKRGQDVALRCDPISGHVSLYWYRQALGQGPEFLTYFNYEAQQDKSGLPNDRFSAERPEGSISTLTIQRTEQRDSAMYRCASSLGPAEVNEQFFGPGTRLTVL.

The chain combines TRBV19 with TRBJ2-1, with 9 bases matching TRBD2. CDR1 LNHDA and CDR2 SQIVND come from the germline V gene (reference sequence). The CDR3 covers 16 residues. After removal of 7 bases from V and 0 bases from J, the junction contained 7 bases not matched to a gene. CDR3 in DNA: TGTGCCAGTACACTTAGCGGGGGAGGCTCCTACAATGAGCAGTTCTTC. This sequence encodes CASTLSGGGSYNEQFF.

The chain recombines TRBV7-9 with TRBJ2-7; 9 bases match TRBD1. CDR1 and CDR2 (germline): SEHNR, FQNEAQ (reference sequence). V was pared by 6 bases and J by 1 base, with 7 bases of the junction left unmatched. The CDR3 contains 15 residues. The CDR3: CASSHDRGRSYEQYF. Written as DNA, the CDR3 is TGTGCCAGCAGTCATGACAGGGGGAGGTCCTACGAGCAGTACTTC.

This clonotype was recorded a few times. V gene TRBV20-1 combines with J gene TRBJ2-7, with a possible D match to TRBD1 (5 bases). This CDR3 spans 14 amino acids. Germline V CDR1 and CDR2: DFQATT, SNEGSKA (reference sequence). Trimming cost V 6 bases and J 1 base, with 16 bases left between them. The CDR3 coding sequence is TGCAGTGCAGTAGACAGTTCCGGTTCCTACGAGCAGTACTTC. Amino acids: CSAVDSSGSYEQYF.

CDR3 coding DNA: TGCAGCGGTAGATCAGAGGCCAATGAGCAGTTCTTC. This encodes CSGRSEANEQFF. This chain connects TRBV29-1 to TRBJ2-1; D is uncertain. Trimming shortened V by 7 bases and J by 6 bases, and 13 bases separated the two germline ends. The CDR3 consists of 12 residues. Germline CDR1 and CDR2: SQVTM and ANQGSEA.

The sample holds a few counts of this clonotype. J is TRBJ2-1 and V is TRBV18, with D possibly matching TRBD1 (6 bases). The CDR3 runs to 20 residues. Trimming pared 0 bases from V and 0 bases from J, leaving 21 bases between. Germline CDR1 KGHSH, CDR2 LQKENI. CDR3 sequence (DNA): TGTGCCAGCTCACCACCGTTGGCAGGGGCTAACCCTATCTCCTACAATGAGCAGTTCTTC. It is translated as CASSPPLAGANPISYNEQFF.

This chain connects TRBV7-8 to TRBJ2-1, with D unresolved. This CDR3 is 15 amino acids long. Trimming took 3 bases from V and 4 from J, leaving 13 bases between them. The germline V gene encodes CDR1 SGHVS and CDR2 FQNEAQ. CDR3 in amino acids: CASSFGATSYNEQFF. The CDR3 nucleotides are TGTGCCAGCAGCTTTGGAGCGACCTCGTACAATGAGCAGTTCTTC.

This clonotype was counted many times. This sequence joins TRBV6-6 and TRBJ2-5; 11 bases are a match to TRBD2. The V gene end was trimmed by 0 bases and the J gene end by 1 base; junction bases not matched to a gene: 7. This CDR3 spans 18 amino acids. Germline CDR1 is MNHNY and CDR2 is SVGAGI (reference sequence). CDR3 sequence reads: CASSYSTLAGGRQETQYF. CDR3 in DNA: TGTGCCAGCAGTTACTCGACCCTAGCGGGGGGCCGCCAAGAGACCCAGTACTTC.

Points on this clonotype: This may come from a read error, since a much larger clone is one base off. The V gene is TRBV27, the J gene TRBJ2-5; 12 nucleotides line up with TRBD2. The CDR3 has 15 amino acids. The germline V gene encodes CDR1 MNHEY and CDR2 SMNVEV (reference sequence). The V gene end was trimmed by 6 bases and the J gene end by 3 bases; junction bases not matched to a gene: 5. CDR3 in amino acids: CASRRLAGAEETQYF. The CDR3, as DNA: TGTGCCAGCAGGCGACTAGCGGGGGCCGAAGAGACCCAGTACTTC.

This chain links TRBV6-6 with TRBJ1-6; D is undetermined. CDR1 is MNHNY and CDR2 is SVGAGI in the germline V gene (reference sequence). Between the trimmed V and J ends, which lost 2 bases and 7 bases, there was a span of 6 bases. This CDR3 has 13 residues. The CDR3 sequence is CASSYDENSPLHF. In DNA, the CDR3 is TGTGCCAGCAGTTACGACGAGAATTCACCCCTCCACTTT.

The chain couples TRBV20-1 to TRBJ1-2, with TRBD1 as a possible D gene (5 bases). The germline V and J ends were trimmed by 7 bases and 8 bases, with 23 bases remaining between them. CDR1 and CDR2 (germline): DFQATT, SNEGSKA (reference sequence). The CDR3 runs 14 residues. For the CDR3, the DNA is TGCAGTGGGCACACCCTAGGAGGGGCGGAGGGCTACACCTTC. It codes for CSGHTLGGAEGYTF.

In DNA, the CDR3 is TGTGCCAGCAGTTACTCGAGAGGGTACGGAAACACCATATATTTT. Translation: CASSYSRGYGNTIYF. V is TRBV6-5 and J is TRBJ1-3; D remains ambiguous. Germline assignment: CDR1 MNHEY and CDR2 SVGAGI. The CDR3 is 15 residues long. Trimming took off 0 bases at V and 4 bases at J, with 10 bases between the two ends.

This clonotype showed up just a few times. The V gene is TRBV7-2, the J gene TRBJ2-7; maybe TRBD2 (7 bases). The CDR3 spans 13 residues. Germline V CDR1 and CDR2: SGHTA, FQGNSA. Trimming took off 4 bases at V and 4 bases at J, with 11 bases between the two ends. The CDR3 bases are TGTGCCAGCAGCTCGGGGGGCGTATACGAGCAGTACTTC. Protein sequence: CASSSGGVYEQYF.

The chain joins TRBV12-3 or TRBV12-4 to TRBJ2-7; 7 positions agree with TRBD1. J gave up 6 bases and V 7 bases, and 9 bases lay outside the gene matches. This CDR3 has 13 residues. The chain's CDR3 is CASNNYRGSEQYF. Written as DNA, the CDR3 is TGTGCCAGCAATAATTACAGGGGTTCCGAGCAGTACTTC.

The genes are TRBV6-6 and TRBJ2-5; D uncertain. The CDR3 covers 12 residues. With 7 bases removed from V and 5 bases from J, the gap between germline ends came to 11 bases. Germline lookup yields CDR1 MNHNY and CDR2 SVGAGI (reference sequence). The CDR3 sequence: CASKNPVETQYF. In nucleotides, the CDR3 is TGTGCCAGCAAAAACCCCGTGGAGACCCAGTACTTC.

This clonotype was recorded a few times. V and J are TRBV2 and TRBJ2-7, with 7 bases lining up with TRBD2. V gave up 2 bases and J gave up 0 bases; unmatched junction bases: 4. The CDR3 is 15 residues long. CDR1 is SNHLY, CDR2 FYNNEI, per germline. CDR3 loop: CASSEYGGYSYEQYF. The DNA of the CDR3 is TGTGCCAGCAGTGAATACGGGGGGTACTCCTACGAGCAGTACTTC. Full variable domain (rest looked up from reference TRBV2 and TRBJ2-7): EPEVTQTPSHQVTQMGQEVILRCVPISNHLYFYWYRQILGQKVEFLVSFYNNEISEKSEIFDDQFSVERPDGSNFTLKIRSTKLEDSAMYFCASSEYGGYSYEQYFGPGTRLTVT.

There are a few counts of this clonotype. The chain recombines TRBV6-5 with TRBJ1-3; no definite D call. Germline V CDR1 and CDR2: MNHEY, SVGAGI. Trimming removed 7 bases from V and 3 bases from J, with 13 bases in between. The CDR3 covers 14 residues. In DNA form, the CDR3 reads TGTGCCAGCACCAACCGATTTGGTGGAAACACCATATATTTT. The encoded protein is CASTNRFGGNTIYF.

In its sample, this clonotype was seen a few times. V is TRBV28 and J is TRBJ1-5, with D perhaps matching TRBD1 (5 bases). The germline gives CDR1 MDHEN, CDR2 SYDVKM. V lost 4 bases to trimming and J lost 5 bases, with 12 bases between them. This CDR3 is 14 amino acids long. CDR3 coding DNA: TGTGCCAGCAGTTCCGCGCAGGGCCATCAGCCCCAGCATTTT. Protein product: CASSSAQGHQPQHF.

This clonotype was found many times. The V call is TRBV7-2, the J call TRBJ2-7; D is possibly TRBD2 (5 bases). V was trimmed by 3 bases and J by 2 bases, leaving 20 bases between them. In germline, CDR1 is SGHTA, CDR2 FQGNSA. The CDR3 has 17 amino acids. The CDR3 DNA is TGTGCCAGCAGCTTGAGCGGAGGAGTTGGCCCTCCCTACGAGCAGTACTTC. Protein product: CASSLSGGVGPPYEQYF. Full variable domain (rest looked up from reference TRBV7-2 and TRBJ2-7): GAGVSQSPSNKVTEKGKDVELRCDPISGHTALYWYRQSLGQGLEFLIYFQGNSAPDKSGLPSDRFSAERTGGSVSTLTIQRTQQEDSAVYLCASSLSGGVGPPYEQYFGPGTRLTVT.

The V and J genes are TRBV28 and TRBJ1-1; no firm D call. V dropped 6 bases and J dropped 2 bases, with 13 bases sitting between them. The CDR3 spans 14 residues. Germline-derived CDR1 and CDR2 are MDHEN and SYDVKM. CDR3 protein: CASREARTNTEAFF. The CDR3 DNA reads TGTGCCAGCAGAGAAGCCCGGACCAACACTGAAGCTTTCTTT.

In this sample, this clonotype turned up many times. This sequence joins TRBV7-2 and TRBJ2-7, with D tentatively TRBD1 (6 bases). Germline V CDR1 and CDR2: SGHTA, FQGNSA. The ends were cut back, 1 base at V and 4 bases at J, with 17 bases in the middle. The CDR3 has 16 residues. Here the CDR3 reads CASSLGPGQGAYEQYF. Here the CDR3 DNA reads TGTGCCAGCAGCTTAGGCCCGGGACAAGGGGCATACGAGCAGTACTTC.

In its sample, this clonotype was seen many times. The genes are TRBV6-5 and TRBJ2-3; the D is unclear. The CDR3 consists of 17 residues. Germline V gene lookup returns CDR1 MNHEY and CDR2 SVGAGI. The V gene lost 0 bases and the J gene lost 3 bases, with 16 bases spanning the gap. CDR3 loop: CASSYSQTRMLTDTQYF. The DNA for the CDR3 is TGTGCCAGCAGTTACTCGCAAACTCGGATGCTGACAGATACGCAGTATTTT.

CDR3 sequence (DNA): TGCGCCAGCAGCCTGTCCACGGGCCCCTACGAGCAGTACTTC. Its translation is CASSLSTGPYEQYF. This sequence joins TRBV4-1 and TRBJ2-7; D is unresolved. Between the trimmed V and J ends, which lost 4 bases and 2 bases, there was a span of 12 bases. CDR1 is MGHRA, CDR2 YSYEKL, per germline. The length of the CDR3 is 14 residues.

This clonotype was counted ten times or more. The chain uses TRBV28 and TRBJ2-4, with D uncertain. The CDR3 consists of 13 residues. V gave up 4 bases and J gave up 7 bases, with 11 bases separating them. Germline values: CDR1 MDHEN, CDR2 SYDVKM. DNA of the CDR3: TGTGCCAGCAGTTCAGTGCAGGTCAACATTCAGTACTTC. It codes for CASSSVQVNIQYF.

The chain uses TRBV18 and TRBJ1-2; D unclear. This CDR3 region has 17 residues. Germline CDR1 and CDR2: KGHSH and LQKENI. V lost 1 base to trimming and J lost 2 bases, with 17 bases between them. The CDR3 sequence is CASSPREGSAGNYGYTF. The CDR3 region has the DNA TGTGCCAGCTCACCACGAGAAGGTTCTGCTGGGAACTATGGCTACACCTTC.

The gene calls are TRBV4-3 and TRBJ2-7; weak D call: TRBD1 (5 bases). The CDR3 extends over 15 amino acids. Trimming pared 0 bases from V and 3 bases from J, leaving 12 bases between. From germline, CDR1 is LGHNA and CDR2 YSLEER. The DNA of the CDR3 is TGCGCCAGCAGCCAAGAGATCACAGGCCACTACGAGCAGTACTTC. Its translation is CASSQEITGHYEQYF.

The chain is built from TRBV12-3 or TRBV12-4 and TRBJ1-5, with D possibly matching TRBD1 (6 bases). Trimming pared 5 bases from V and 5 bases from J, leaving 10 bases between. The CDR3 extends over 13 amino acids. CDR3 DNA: TGTGCCAGCAGTAGGACAGCTGATCAGCCCCAGCATTTT. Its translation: CASSRTADQPQHF.